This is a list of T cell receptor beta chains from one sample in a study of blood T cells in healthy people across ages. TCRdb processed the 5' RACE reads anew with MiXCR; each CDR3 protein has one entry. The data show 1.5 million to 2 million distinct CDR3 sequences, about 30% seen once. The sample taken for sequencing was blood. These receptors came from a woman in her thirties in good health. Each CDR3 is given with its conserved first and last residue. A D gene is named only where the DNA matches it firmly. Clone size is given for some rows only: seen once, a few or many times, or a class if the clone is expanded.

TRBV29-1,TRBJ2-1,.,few,CSLAESSYNEQFF,TGCAGCCTGGCAGAGAGCTCCTACAATGAGCAGTTCTTC
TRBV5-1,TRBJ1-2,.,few,CASSSLEGDYGYTF,TGTGCCAGCAGCTCCTTGGAGGGCGACTATGGCTACACCTTC
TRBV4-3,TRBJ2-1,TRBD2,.,CASSLFRGAGYNEQFF,TGCGCCAGCAGCCTTTTCCGCGGAGCGGGGTACAATGAGCAGTTCTTC
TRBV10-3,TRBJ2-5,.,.,CAISESGFETQYF,TGTGCCATCAGTGAAAGCGGGTTTGAGACCCAGTACTTC
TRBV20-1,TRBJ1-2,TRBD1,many,CSATQGANYGYTF,TGCAGTGCTACACAGGGGGCTAACTATGGCTACACCTTC
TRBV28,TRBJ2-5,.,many,CASSKDYQETQYF,TGTGCCAGCAGCAAGGACTACCAAGAGACCCAGTACTTC
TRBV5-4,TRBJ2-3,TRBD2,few,CASSLAGGGRDTQYF,TGTGCCAGCAGCTTGGCCGGCGGGGGGAGGGATACGCAGTATTTT
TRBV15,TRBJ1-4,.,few,CATSRVRGRNEKLFF,TGTGCCACCAGCAGAGTACGCGGAAGAAATGAAAAACTGTTTTTT
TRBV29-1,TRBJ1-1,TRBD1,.,CSVSDRTEAFF,TGCAGCGTTTCGGACAGGACTGAAGCTTTCTTT
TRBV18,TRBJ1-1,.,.,CASSLREGGTEAFF,TGTGCCAGCTCACTCCGGGAGGGTGGCACTGAAGCTTTCTTT
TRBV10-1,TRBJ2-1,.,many,CASSPRPGNEQFF,TGCGCCAGCTCCCCACGTCCGGGGAATGAGCAGTTCTTC
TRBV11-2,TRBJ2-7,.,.,CASSQGFQRNEQYF,TGTGCCAGCAGCCAGGGGTTCCAGAGAAACGAGCAGTACTTC
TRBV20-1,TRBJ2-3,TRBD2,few,CSASTSGAPMDTQYF,TGCAGTGCTTCTACTAGCGGGGCCCCCATGGATACGCAGTATTTT
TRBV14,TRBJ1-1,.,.,CASSPQVGIWTEAFF,TGTGCCAGCAGCCCCCAGGTGGGAATTTGGACTGAAGCTTTCTTT
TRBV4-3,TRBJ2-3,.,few,CASSQVPITDTQYF,TGCGCCAGCAGCCAAGTACCAATCACAGATACGCAGTATTTT
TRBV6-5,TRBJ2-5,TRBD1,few,CASSLDGQGRKTQYF,TGTGCCAGCAGTTTAGACGGACAGGGACGCAAGACCCAGTACTTC
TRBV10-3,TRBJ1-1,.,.,CAISDRQGLGGTEAFF,TGTGCCATCAGTGATAGGCAGGGGCTGGGGGGCACTGAAGCTTTCTTT
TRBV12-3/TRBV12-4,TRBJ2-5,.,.,CASGEGGEVQYF,TGTGCCAGCGGCGAGGGGGGAGAAGTGCAGTACTTC
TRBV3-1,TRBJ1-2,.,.,CASSQSVYGYTF,TGTGCCAGCAGCCAGTCCGTGTATGGCTACACCTTC
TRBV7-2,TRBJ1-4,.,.,CASNHDRDNEKLFF,TGTGCCAGCAACCATGACAGAGATAATGAAAAACTGTTTTTT
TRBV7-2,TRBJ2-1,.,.,CASSLGDRASNEQFF,TGTGCCAGCAGCTTAGGGGATAGGGCCTCCAATGAGCAGTTCTTC
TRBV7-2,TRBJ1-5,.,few,CASSLAIYQPQHF,TGTGCCAGCAGCTTAGCGATATATCAGCCCCAGCATTTT
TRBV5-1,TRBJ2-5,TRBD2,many,CASSPSSGGPQETQYF,TGCGCCAGCAGCCCCTCTAGCGGGGGGCCCCAAGAGACCCAGTACTTC
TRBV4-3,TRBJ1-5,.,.,CASSQLSSGQPQHF,TGCGCCAGCAGCCAACTCAGTTCCGGTCAGCCCCAGCATTTT
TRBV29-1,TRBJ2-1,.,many,CSVDREWGEQFF,TGCAGCGTTGATCGGGAGTGGGGTGAGCAGTTCTTC
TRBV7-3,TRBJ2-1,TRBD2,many,CASSSAGGRYNEQFF,TGTGCCAGCAGCTCCGCGGGGGGGCGGTACAATGAGCAGTTCTTC
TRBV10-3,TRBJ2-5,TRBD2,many,CASAGTSGGPGETQYF,TGTGCCTCGGCCGGGACTAGCGGGGGCCCGGGGGAGACCCAGTACTTC
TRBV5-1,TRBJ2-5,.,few,CASSLAIMKETQYF,TGCGCCAGCAGCTTGGCCATCATGAAAGAGACCCAGTACTTC
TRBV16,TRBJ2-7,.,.,CASSQCGREEYEQYF,TGTGCCAGCAGCCAATGTGGCAGGGAGGAGTACGAGCAGTACTTC